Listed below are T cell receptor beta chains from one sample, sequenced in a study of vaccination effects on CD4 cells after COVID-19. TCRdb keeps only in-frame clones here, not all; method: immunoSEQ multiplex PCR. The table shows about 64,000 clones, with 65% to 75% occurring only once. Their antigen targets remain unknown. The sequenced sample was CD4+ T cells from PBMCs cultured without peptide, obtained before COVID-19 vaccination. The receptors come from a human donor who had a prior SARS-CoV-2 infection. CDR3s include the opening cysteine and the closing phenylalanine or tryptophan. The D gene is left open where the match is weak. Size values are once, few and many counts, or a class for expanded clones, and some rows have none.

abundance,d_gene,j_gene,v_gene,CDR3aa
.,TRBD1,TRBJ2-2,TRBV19,CASSRGDRGLSGELFF
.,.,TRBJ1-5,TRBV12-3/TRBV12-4,CASSFTSNQPQHF
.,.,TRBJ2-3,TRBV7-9,CASSLTRNTQYF
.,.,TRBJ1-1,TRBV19,CASSLGYPTEAFF
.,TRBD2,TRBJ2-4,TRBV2,CASAPGLAGGEAKNIQYF
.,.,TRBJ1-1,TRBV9,CASSGWDRRGGTEAFF
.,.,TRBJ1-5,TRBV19,CASSIPRQGNQPQHF
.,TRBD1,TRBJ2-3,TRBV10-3,CAIRDRDRGADTQYF
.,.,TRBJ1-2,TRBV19,CASNNRAPDGYTF
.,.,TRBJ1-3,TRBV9,CASNTGVSSGNTIYF
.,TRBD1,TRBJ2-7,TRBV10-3,CAIRGQGRRYEQYF
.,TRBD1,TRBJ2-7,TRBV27,CASRNWDRYPGEQYF
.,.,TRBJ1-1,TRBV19,CASSIEINAPTEAFF
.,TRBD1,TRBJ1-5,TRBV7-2,CASSLVSGQGAVYQPQHF
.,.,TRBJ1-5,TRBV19,CASRRGLGFPQHF
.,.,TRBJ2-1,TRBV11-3,CASSPLAVGGTEQFF
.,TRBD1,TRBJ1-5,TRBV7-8,CASSQLDRGVNQPQHF
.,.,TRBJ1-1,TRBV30,CAWSFRGGTEAFF
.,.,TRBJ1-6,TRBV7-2,CASSLEQGSPLHF
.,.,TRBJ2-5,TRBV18,CASSPGGDQETQYF
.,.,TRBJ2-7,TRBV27,CASAPNREGEQYF
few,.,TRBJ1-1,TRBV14,CASSIRQNTEAFF
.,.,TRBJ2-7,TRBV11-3,CASSLDSYYEQYF
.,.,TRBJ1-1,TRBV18,CASSPGWGKNTEAFF
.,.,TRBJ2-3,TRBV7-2,CASSLTRLTDTQYF
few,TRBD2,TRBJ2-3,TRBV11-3,CASSRLAGEADTQYF
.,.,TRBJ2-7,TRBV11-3,CASSSVGGHEQYF
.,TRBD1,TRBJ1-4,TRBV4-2,CASSQIRGVEKLFF
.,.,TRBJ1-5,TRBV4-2,CASSQDLGEPNQPQHF
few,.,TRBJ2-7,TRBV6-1,CASSEASRDYEQYF
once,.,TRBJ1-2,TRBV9,CASSADSQYYGYTF
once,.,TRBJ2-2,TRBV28,CASSTLYSTEANTGELFF
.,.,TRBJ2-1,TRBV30,CAWGLVYNEQFF
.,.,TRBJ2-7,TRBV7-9,CASSLAGGYEQYF
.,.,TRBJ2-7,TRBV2,CASALGAPYEQYF
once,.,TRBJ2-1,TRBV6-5,CASSHEGGNEQFF
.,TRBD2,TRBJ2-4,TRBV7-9,CASSSSGGAKNIQYF
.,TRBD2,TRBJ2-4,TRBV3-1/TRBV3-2,CASSQEAGGTKNIQYF
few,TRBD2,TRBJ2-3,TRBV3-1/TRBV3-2,CASSQDVASGSTDTQYF
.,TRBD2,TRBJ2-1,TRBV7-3,CASSLSGGGAATYNEQFF
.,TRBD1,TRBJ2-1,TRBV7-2,CASSLALARTGGVRGEQFF
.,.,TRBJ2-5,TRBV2,CASSFEARETQYF
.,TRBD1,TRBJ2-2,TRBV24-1,CATSDSTGAATGELFF
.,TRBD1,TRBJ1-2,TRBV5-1,CASSSDPDRVGTYGYTF
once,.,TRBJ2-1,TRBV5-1,CASSLDGASYNEQFF
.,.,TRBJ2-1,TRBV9,CASSGPLSSYNEQFF
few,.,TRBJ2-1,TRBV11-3,CASSSDRNEQFF
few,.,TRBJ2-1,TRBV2,CATQQGWGYNEQFF